This T cell receptor (beta chain) was found in a study of blood T cell repertoires in COVID-19. Study as a whole: Acute-phase and convalescent COVID-19 samples originated in the United States, Italy and Spain. The analysed material was cDNA or gDNA that came from T cells, B-cell-depleted T cells, or PBMCs.

This table comes from immunoSEQ multiplex PCR, and its TCRdb copy is limited to in-frame clones, with some not included. The data contain approximately 150,000 clones, approximately 81% of them singletons. The CDR3 is 14 amino acids. The V gene's germline CDR1 is SGHTA and CDR2 FQGNSA. Trimming took off 1 base at V and 2 bases at J, with 6 bases between the two ends. The sequence was obtained from a woman aged 45-59 years with COVID-19, enrolled during active disease. The chain uses TRBV7-2 and TRBJ1-3, with D possibly being TRBD1 (6 bases). The sequenced sample consisted of peripheral blood. CDR3 DNA sequence: TGTGCCAGCAGCTTAGGGACAGCTGGAAACACCATATATTTT. Its protein product is CASSLGTAGNTIYF.